The 30 T cell receptor beta chains below were found in one sample sequenced in a study of T cell responses to AZD1222 COVID-19 vaccine. This table comes from immunoSEQ multiplex PCR, and its TCRdb copy is limited to in-frame clones, with some not included. The sample lists over 150,000 clones; about nine tenths were seen once. Sequenced here: peripheral blood, sampled on day 0 of AZD1222 vaccination. The source is an adult in good health.

The J gene is TRBJ1-1, the V gene TRBV11-2; D is unresolved. The CDR3 spans 12 residues. Between the trimmed V and J ends, which lost 5 bases and 6 bases, there was a span of 10 bases. Germline loops: CDR1 SGHAT, CDR2 FQNNGV. CDR3 in amino acids: CASSIQTAEAFF. CDR3 bases: TGTGCCAGCAGCATCCAGACGGCTGAAGCTTTCTTT.

This chain uses TRBV28 with TRBJ2-7; 9 nucleotides align to TRBD2. Germline V gives CDR1 MDHEN, CDR2 SYDVKM. The CDR3 is made up of 12 amino acids. V lost 10 bases to trimming and J lost 4 bases; unmatched junction nucleotides: 5. CDR3 bases: TGTGCCATCCAAAGCGGGGGGTACGAGCAGTACTTC. It specifies CAIQSGGYEQYF.

The chain uses TRBV18 and TRBJ2-5, with TRBD2 matching 8 bases. The trim removed 2 bases at V and 5 bases at J, leaving 10 bases unmatched. Germline V gene sequence: CDR1 KGHSH, CDR2 LQKENI. The CDR3 length is 16 residues. CDR3 amino acids: CASSPRFGGEIETQYF. Here the CDR3 DNA reads TGTGCCAGCTCACCAAGGTTCGGGGGGGAAATTGAGACCCAGTACTTC.

This rearrangement joins TRBV28 to TRBJ2-6, with D possibly TRBD2 on 7 matching bases. CDR1 and CDR2 (germline): MDHEN, SYDVKM. The CDR3 is 16 residues long. V lost 3 bases and J lost 4, with 13 bases in between. CDR3 bases: TGTGCCAGCAGTTTCGGCGGGGGCCCAGGGGCCAACGTCCTGACTTTC. Its translation: CASSFGGGPGANVLTF.

The chain employs TRBV5-5 and TRBJ2-7, with D tentatively TRBD1 (6 bases). There are 14 residues in the CDR3. The germline V gene has CDR1 SGHKS and CDR2 YYEKEE (reference sequence). Trimming took off 2 bases at V and 2 bases at J, with 11 bases between the two ends. CDR3: CASSFTGSAYEQYF. CDR3 nucleotide sequence: TGTGCCAGCAGCTTTACAGGGTCCGCCTACGAGCAGTACTTC.

The V call is TRBV6-5, the J call TRBJ1-1; possible D gene TRBD1, 6 bases. Germline CDR1 and CDR2: MNHEY and SVGAGI. The CDR3 consists of 15 residues. Trimming stripped 8 bases from V and 5 bases from J, with 21 bases between. This CDR3 is CASQIGGGLGTEAFF. Written as DNA, the CDR3 is TGTGCCAGCCAAATCGGAGGGGGGCTGGGGACTGAAGCTTTCTTT.

This clone appeared once. The gene calls are TRBV11-3 and TRBJ1-1, with TRBD1 matching 9 bases. The CDR3 consists of 18 residues. The germline V gene encodes CDR1 SGHNT and CDR2 YENEEA. V gave up 1 base and J gave up 3 bases; unmatched junction bases: 12. As DNA, the CDR3 is TGTGCCAGCAGCTTAGGCGGTACAGGGGGCGGTAAGGACACTGAAGCTTTCTTT. Translation gives CASSLGGTGGGKDTEAFF. The whole variable domain, remainder taken from reference TRBV11-3 and TRBJ1-1, is EAGVVQSPRYKIIEKKQPVAFWCNPISGHNTLYWYLQNLGQGPELLIRYENEEAVDDSQLPKDRFSAERLKGVDSTLKIQPAELGDSAVYLCASSLGGTGGGKDTEAFFGQGTRLTVV.

J is TRBJ1-2 and V is TRBV4-1; TRBD1 is a possible D gene (6 bases). Trimming took 0 bases from V and 0 from J, leaving 11 bases between them. The CDR3 is made up of 16 amino acids. In germline, CDR1 is MGHRA, CDR2 YSYEKL. The CDR3 DNA reads TGCGCCAGCAGCCAAGAATGGGGGCCCACTAACTATGGCTACACCTTC. Its translation: CASSQEWGPTNYGYTF.

The genes are TRBV4-1 and TRBJ1-5; TRBD1 is a possible D gene (5 bases). Trimming took 1 base from V and 1 from J, leaving 14 bases between them. The CDR3 length is 17 residues. Germline V lookup: CDR1 MGHRA, CDR2 YSYEKL. The CDR3 spells CASSQVRTGTSNQPQHF. The CDR3 nucleotides read TGCGCCAGCAGCCAAGTTCGTACTGGGACGAGCAATCAGCCCCAGCATTTT.

This rearrangement joins TRBV6-6 to TRBJ1-1; TRBD1 matches 8 bases. The germline gives CDR1 MNHNY, CDR2 SVGAGI (reference sequence). The CDR3 covers 12 residues. V lost 7 bases to trimming and J lost 5 bases; unmatched junction nucleotides: 3. The CDR3 bases are TGTGCCAGCACTCGACAGGGGACTGAAGCTTTCTTT. It codes for CASTRQGTEAFF.

The chain combines TRBV6-6 with TRBJ2-6, with D perhaps matching TRBD1 (5 bases). The CDR3 length is 15 residues. Looked up from germline, CDR1 is MNHNY and CDR2 is SVGAGI (reference sequence). The ends were cut back, 3 bases at V and 2 bases at J, with 8 bases in the middle. For the CDR3, the DNA is TGTGCCAGCAGTTATGCAGGGCCTGGGGCCAACGTCCTGACTTTC. Translating it yields CASSYAGPGANVLTF.

The rearrangement uses TRBV4-2 and TRBJ2-5; 15 bases align to TRBD2. V lost 4 bases, J lost 2 bases, and 5 bases stayed unmatched. The CDR3 totals 17 residues. Germline V gene lookup returns CDR1 LGHNA and CDR2 YNFKEQ. The CDR3 nucleotides read TGTGCCAGCAGCCTAGGGACTAGCGGGGGGATTCAAGAGACCCAGTACTTC. It encodes CASSLGTSGGIQETQYF.

The chain joins TRBV19 to TRBJ1-4, with D possibly TRBD1 on 5 matching bases. CDR3 size: 16 residues. Trimming shortened V by 8 bases and J by 2 bases, and 18 bases separated the two germline ends. Germline V gene lookup returns CDR1 LNHDA and CDR2 SQIVND (reference sequence). CDR3 DNA: TGTGCCAGTTGTCTTGGGACGGGGGTGACTAATGAAAAACTGTTTTTT. Amino acids: CASCLGTGVTNEKLFF.

This clone was recorded a few times. The CDR3 DNA follows: TGTGCCAGCAGCTCGGGCCCAGCCAAAAACATTCAGTACTTC. Amino acids: CASSSGPAKNIQYF. The chain carries TRBV7-2 and TRBJ2-4; D is unclear. V shed 4 bases and J shed 0 bases, with 7 bases lying between them. This CDR3 has 14 residues. CDR1 is SGHTA, CDR2 FQGNSA, per germline.

The chain combines TRBV7-2 with TRBJ2-1, with D perhaps TRBD1 or TRBD2 (6 bases each). CDR3 size: 14 residues. Germline CDR1 reads SGHTA; CDR2 reads FQGNSA. V lost 5 bases to trimming and J lost 5 bases, with 13 bases between them. In DNA, the CDR3 is TGTGCCAGCAGCGGCTGGGGGGCGCACAATGAGCAGTTCTTC. It encodes CASSGWGAHNEQFF. Together with reference TRBV7-2 and TRBJ2-1, the CDR3 gives the full variable domain: GAGVSQSPSNKVTEKGKDVELRCDPISGHTALYWYRQSLGQGLEFLIYFQGNSAPDKSGLPSDRFSAERTGGSVSTLTIQRTQQEDSAVYLCASSGWGAHNEQFFGPGTRLTVL.

CDR3 in DNA: TGTGCCAGCAGTCGAGGGACAGCGTCTGAAAAACTGTTTTTT. This translates into CASSRGTASEKLFF. The chain has TRBV6-5 and TRBJ1-4; TRBD1 agrees at 7 bases. The CDR3 is 14 amino acids. Trimming removed 5 bases from V and 7 bases from J; junction bases left unmatched: 7. The germline CDR1 and CDR2 sequences are MNHEY and SVGAGI.

V usage is TRBV6-2 or TRBV6-3 and J usage is TRBJ2-5; TRBD2 aligns across 7 bases. The CDR3 spans 17 residues. Germline trimming cut 0 bases from V and 1 base from J; bases unmatched to any gene: 8. The V gene's germline CDR1 is MNHEY and CDR2 SVGEGT. The CDR3 loop reads CASSYSFLADLQETQYF. CDR3 DNA: TGTGCCAGCAGTTACTCATTCCTAGCGGACCTCCAAGAGACCCAGTACTTC.

This chain joins TRBV2 and TRBJ1-5; 8 bases are shared with TRBD1. This CDR3 comprises 14 residues. Germline CDR1 and CDR2: SNHLY and FYNNEI. J gave up 7 bases and V 2 bases, and 4 bases lay outside the gene matches. CDR3 region: CASSEQGADQPQHF. The CDR3 DNA reads as TGTGCCAGCAGTGAACAGGGGGCAGACCAGCCCCAGCATTTT.

The CDR3 here is CASSPIGQDTEAFF. Written as DNA, the CDR3 is TGTGCCAGCAGCCCCATCGGACAGGACACTGAAGCTTTCTTT. The chain has TRBV28 and TRBJ1-1; 7 bases line up with TRBD1. This CDR3 has 14 residues. Germline V gives CDR1 MDHEN, CDR2 SYDVKM. With V trimmed by 6 bases and J by 3 bases, 7 bases remained unmatched.

The chain links TRBV7-9 to TRBJ1-2, with TRBD1 matching over 7 bases. The CDR3 spans 14 residues. The V segment lost 5 bases and the J segment 8 bases; nucleotides outside the gene matches: 11. Germline V CDR1 and CDR2: SEHNR, FQNEAQ (reference sequence). Here the CDR3 reads CASSPPSQGLGYTF. The DNA of the CDR3 is TGTGCCAGCAGCCCCCCCTCACAGGGGTTGGGCTACACCTTC.

The chain couples TRBV12-3 or TRBV12-4 to TRBJ1-6; D ambiguous. Trimming removed 0 bases at V and 8 bases at J, with 5 bases between. The CDR3 runs 13 residues. The CDR3 region is CASSLAEDSPLHF. The CDR3 bases are TGTGCCAGCAGTTTAGCGGAGGATTCACCCCTCCACTTT.

This clone was counted a few times. The chain combines TRBV6-5 with TRBJ1-1; weak D call: TRBD1 (5 bases). CDR1 is MNHEY, CDR2 SVGAGI, per germline. Trimming removed 2 bases from V and 7 bases from J, with 17 bases in between. This CDR3 has 15 amino acids. The CDR3 DNA reads TGTGCCAGCAGTTACGGGACGGATCAAATCCTTGAAGCTTTCTTT. Residues: CASSYGTDQILEAFF.

The genes are TRBV5-1 and TRBJ2-7; 9 positions match TRBD1. The V and J ends lost 4 bases and 3 bases, in that order; junction bases with no gene match: 5. Looked up from germline, CDR1 is SGHRS and CDR2 is YFSETQ. The CDR3 consists of 14 residues. The CDR3 loop is CASSLGDRVYEQYF. The CDR3 DNA reads as TGCGCCAGCAGCCTGGGGGACAGGGTCTACGAGCAGTACTTC. The variable domain in full, with the rest retrieved from reference TRBV5-1 and TRBJ2-7, is KAGVTQTPRYLIKTRGQQVTLSCSPISGHRSVSWYQQTPGQGLQFLFEYFSETQRNKGNFPGRFSGRQFSNSRSEMNVSTLELGDSALYLCASSLGDRVYEQYFGPGTRLTVT.

This chain joins TRBV5-6 and TRBJ2-3; D is undetermined. Germline-derived CDR1 and CDR2 are SGHDT and YYEEEE. This CDR3 has 12 amino acids. Between the trimmed V and J ends, which lost 4 bases and 0 bases, there was a span of 3 bases. This CDR3 reads CASSPSTDTQYF. The CDR3 DNA reads TGTGCCAGCAGCCCTAGCACAGATACGCAGTATTTT.

The V call is TRBV2, the J call TRBJ2-2; 7 bases are shared with TRBD2. The CDR3 is made up of 16 amino acids. V lost 6 bases and J lost 0; bases outside the gene matches: 7. CDR1 SNHLY and CDR2 FYNNEI come from the germline V gene. In DNA form, the CDR3 reads TGTGCCAGCAGCAAACACGGGGGGTCGAACACCGGGGAGCTGTTTTTT. Translated, it gives CASSKHGGSNTGELFF.

V usage is TRBV7-9 and J usage is TRBJ1-3; a possible D gene is TRBD1 (5 bases). Trimming cost V 4 bases and J 4 bases, with 17 bases left between them. The length of the CDR3 is 16 residues. Germline V CDR1 and CDR2: SEHNR, FQNEAQ (reference sequence). The DNA of the CDR3 is TGTGCCAGCAGCTCCCGGAGGGGAGTTTTAGGAAACACCATATATTTT. Translating it yields CASSSRRGVLGNTIYF.

This clone was seen just once. V gene TRBV7-2 combines with J gene TRBJ1-2; 9 bases match TRBD1. The germline V gene encodes CDR1 SGHTA and CDR2 FQGNSA. Losses at the gene ends were 3 bases for V and 5 bases for J; bases not matched to a gene: 7. The CDR3 has 15 residues. The CDR3 region is CASSFTGGPPYGYTF. Here the CDR3 DNA reads TGTGCCAGCAGCTTCACAGGGGGCCCACCTTATGGCTACACCTTC.

V is TRBV29-1 and J is TRBJ1-1; no clear D. The germline V gene has CDR1 SQVTM and CDR2 ANQGSEA. Trimming pared 3 bases from V and 3 bases from J, leaving 8 bases between. CDR3 length: 12 amino acids. CDR3 nucleotide sequence: TGCAGCGTTGACAAGCTTCACACTGAAGCTTTCTTT. Protein product: CSVDKLHTEAFF.

V and J are TRBV18 and TRBJ1-4, with D maybe TRBD1 (5 bases). This CDR3 spans 15 amino acids. The germline CDR1 and CDR2 sequences are KGHSH and LQKENI. The V gene lost 3 bases and the J gene lost 8 bases, with 16 bases spanning the gap. The CDR3: CASSPRGRDGEKLFF. The CDR3 region has the DNA TGTGCCAGCTCACCGCGTGGCAGGGATGGGGAAAAACTGTTTTTT. The full variable domain, in which reference TRBV18 and TRBJ1-4 provide the parts outside the CDR3, is NAGVMQNPRHLVRRRGQEARLRCSPMKGHSHVYWYRQLPEEGLKFMVYLQKENIIDESGMPKERFSAEFPKEGPSILRIQQVVRGDSAAYFCASSPRGRDGEKLFFGSGTQLSVL.

This rearrangement joins TRBV19 to TRBJ1-2; TRBD1 matches at 9 bases. J gave up 8 bases and V 5 bases, and 9 bases lay outside the gene matches. The CDR3 is 14 residues long. CDR1 and CDR2 from the germline V gene are LNHDA and SQIVND (reference sequence). The CDR3 DNA is TGTGCCAGTAGTCGGACAGGGGTGGAGGGAGGCTACACCTTC. This translates into CASSRTGVEGGYTF. The entire variable domain, with the rest obtained from reference TRBV19 and TRBJ1-2, is as follows: DGGITQSPKYLFRKEGQNVTLSCEQNLNHDAMYWYRQDPGQGLRLIYYSQIVNDFQKGDIAEGYSVSREKKESFPLTVTSAQKNPTAFYLCASSRTGVEGGYTFGSGTRLTVV.